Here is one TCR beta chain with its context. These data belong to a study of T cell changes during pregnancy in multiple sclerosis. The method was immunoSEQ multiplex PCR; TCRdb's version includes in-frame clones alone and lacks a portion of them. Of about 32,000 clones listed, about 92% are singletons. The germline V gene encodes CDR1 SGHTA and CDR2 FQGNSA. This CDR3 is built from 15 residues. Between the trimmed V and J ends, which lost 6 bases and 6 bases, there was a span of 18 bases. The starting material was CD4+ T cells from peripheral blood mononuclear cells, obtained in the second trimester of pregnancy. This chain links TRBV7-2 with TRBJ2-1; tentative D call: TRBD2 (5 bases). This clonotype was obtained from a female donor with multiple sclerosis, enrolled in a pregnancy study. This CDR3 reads CASRRTGSPANEQFF. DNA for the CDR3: TGTGCCAGCAGGCGAACGGGATCCCCGGCCAATGAGCAGTTCTTC.